The 5 T cell receptor beta chains below all came from one sample that was sequenced in a study of T cells in Graves' hyperthyroidism and ophthalmopathy. Using RNA transcripts as the source, TCR beta CDR3 regions were amplified. During a first-round RT-PCR of the TCR CDR3, the HTBI primer set was used. One entry per CDR3 protein, called by TCRdb with MiXCR from the multiplex PCR reads. The sample lists 400,000 or so distinct CDR3 sequences; more than 12% were seen once. Sample: blood. The receptor source for this set is a woman aged 25 to 39 with Graves' ophthalmopathy.

This clonotype was picked up many times. V gene TRBV28 combines with J gene TRBJ1-1; tentative D call: TRBD1 (5 bases). Germline V gives CDR1 MDHEN, CDR2 SYDVKM. Trimming took 5 bases from V and 1 from J, leaving 8 bases between them. The CDR3 is 13 amino acids. The CDR3 protein is CASSVDRNTEAFF. CDR3 nucleotides: TGTGCCAGCAGTGTAGACAGGAACACTGAAGCTTTCTTT.

This sequence joins TRBV2 and TRBJ2-2; 7 bases are shared with TRBD2. Germline CDR1 SNHLY, CDR2 FYNNEI. The CDR3 length is 16 residues. With V trimmed by 1 base and J by 6 bases, 8 bases remained unmatched. The CDR3 reads CASSEEAGMVAGELFF. In nucleotides, the CDR3 is TGTGCCAGCAGTGAAGAAGCGGGGATGGTAGCCGGGGAGCTGTTTTTT.

This clonotype was counted many times. The V gene is TRBV20-1, the J gene TRBJ2-7, with 10 bases lining up with TRBD1. The V gene's germline CDR1 is DFQATT and CDR2 SNEGSKA (reference sequence). J gave up 3 bases and V 6 bases, and 5 bases lay outside the gene matches. This CDR3 comprises 13 residues. The CDR3 reads CSAPGQGDYEQYF. The CDR3 nucleotides are TGCAGTGCCCCAGGACAGGGGGACTACGAGCAGTACTTC.

This clonotype showed up many times. The chain employs TRBV20-1 and TRBJ2-1, with D possibly matching TRBD1 (5 bases). Deletions cut 1 base from V and 6 bases from J, with 10 bases between. The CDR3 has 13 amino acids. Per the germline V gene, CDR1 is DFQATT and CDR2 is SNEGSKA (reference sequence). DNA for the CDR3: TGCAGTGCTAGAGGGCGGACAATCAATGAGCAGTTCTTC. Translated, it gives CSARGRTINEQFF.

This clonotype was seen ten or more times. The chain joins TRBV28 to TRBJ1-2; no firm D call. Looked up from germline, CDR1 is MDHEN and CDR2 is SYDVKM. V was shortened by 4 bases and J by 0 bases, with 12 bases between the two germline ends. The CDR3 contains 15 residues. CDR3 in amino acids: CASSWIGESNYGYTF. CDR3 nucleotide sequence: TGTGCCAGCAGTTGGATAGGCGAATCTAACTATGGCTACACCTTC.